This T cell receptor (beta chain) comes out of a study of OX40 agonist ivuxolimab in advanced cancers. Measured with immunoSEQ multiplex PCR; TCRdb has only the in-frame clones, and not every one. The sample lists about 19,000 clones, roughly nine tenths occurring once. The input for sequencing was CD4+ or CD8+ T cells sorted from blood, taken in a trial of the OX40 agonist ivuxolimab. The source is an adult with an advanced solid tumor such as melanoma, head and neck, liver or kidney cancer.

The CDR3 DNA follows: TGCGCCACCCTAGGGACTCTGGGTGAGCAGTTCTTC. It yields the protein CATLGTLGEQFF. This chain uses TRBV4-1 with TRBJ2-1; TRBD2 is a possible D gene (6 bases). Germline assignment: CDR1 MGHRA and CDR2 YSYEKL. Trimming pared 10 bases from V and 9 bases from J, leaving 16 bases between. The CDR3 runs 12 residues.